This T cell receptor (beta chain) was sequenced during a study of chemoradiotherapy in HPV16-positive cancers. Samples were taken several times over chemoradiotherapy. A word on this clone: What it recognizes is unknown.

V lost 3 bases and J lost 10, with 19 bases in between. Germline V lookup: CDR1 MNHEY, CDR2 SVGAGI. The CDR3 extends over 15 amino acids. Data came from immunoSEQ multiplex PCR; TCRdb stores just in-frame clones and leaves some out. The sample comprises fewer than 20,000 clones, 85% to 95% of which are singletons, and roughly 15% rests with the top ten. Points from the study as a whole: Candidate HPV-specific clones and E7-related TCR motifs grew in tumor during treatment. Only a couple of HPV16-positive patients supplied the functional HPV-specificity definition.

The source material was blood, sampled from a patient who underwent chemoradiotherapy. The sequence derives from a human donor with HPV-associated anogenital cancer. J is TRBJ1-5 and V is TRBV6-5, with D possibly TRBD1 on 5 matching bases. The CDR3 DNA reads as TGTGCCAGCAGTTATGGGGAGACAGATCCTCGACCCCAGCATTTT. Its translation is CASSYGETDPRPQHF.